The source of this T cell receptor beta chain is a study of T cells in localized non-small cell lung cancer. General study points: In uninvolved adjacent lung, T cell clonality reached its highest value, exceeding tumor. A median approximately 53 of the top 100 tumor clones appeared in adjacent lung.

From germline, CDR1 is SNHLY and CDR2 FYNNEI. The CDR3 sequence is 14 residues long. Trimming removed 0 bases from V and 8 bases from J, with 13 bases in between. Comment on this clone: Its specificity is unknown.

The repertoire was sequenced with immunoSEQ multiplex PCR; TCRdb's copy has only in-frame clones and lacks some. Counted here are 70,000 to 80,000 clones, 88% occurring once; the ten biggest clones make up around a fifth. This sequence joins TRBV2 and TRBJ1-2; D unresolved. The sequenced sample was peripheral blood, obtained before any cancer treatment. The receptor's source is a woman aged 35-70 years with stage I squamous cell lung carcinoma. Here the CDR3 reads CASSEAYFGSGYTF. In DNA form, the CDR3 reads TGTGCCAGCAGTGAAGCGTATTTTGGGAGCGGCTACACCTTC.